This TCR beta chain was profiled in a study of cytomegalovirus exposure and HLA in healthy donors. For this clone: Its specificity is not known.

PCR involved 60 Vbeta and 13 Jbeta primers. The protocol was immunoSEQ multiplex PCR, while the TCRdb copy is restricted to in-frame clones and leaves out a portion. The data contain roughly 120,000 clones, over 60% of them singletons. Findings of the study overall: Analyses of presence and absence presupposed an approximately uniform sequencing depth across donors. Specificity of three CMV-associated chains for CMV antigens was verified in vitro.

Sequencing input: PBMCs. The TCR was taken from a man in his late teens or twenties in good health and CMV-seropositive.

The CDR3 spells CASSRDRGSNTGELFF. The CDR3 DNA is TGTGCCAGCAGCCGTGACAGGGGATCGAACACCGGGGAGCTGTTTTTT. The chain carries TRBV11-2 and TRBJ2-2; the match to TRBD1 covers 8 bases. J lost 0 bases, V lost 5 bases, and 5 bases had no gene match. This CDR3 is built from 16 residues. Germline assignment: CDR1 SGHAT and CDR2 FQNNGV.